A selection of T cell receptor beta chains follows, all from one sample in a study of response to subunit inactivated influenza vaccine. TCRdb ran MiXCR on the RT-PCR reads and lists one entry per CDR3 protein. The sample holds hundreds of thousands of distinct CDR3 sequences; under 9% are singletons and the top ten take 13%. Sequencing was performed on PBMCs from blood, taken 23 months after vaccination. These TCRs come from a man between 45 and 75 years old who received an inactivated influenza vaccine. Both conserved end residues are part of each CDR3. The D gene is left open where the match is weak. For some rows the clone size is stated as once, few or many, or as a class when expanded; others skip it.

TRBV4-1	.	TRBJ2-1	.	CASSQLGVKSYNEQFF	TGCGCCAGCAGCCAATTGGGGGTCAAGTCGTACAATGAGCAGTTCTTC
TRBV6-5	TRBD2	TRBJ2-1	.	CASSYITSGGWYNEQFF	TGTGCCAGCAGTTATATCACCTCGGGAGGTTGGTACAATGAGCAGTTCTTC
TRBV5-1	.	TRBJ1-5	.	CASSSDTGSNQPQHF	TGCGCCAGCAGCTCCGATACAGGGAGCAATCAGCCCCAGCATTTT
TRBV27	TRBD1	TRBJ2-7	.	CASRPGTGDYEQYF	TGTGCCAGTAGACCCGGGACAGGGGACTACGAGCAGTACTTC
TRBV29-1	.	TRBJ1-4	.	CSVYLTGATNEKLFF	TGCAGCGTTTACCTCACAGGCGCCACTAATGAAAAACTGTTTTTT
TRBV12-3/TRBV12-4	.	TRBJ2-2	few	CASNPRARGTGELFF	TGTGCCAGCAACCCCCGGGCCCGTGGAACCGGGGAGCTGTTTTTT
TRBV12-3/TRBV12-4	TRBD2	TRBJ2-4	.	CAICSLGLAGVVGNIQYF	TGTGCCATCTGTTCCCTGGGACTAGCGGGAGTGGTGGGAAACATTCAGTACTTC
TRBV5-1	TRBD1	TRBJ2-7	many	CASSSGTGREQYF	TGCGCCAGCAGCAGCGGGACAGGGAGAGAGCAGTACTTC
TRBV14	TRBD2	TRBJ2-3	.	CASSQGWSGSADTQYF	TGTGCCAGCAGCCAAGGATGGAGCGGGAGCGCAGATACGCAGTATTTT
TRBV2	TRBD1	TRBJ1-1	few	CASKGARGQGQAEAFF	TGTGCCAGCAAGGGGGCCAGGGGGCAGGGGCAAGCTGAAGCTTTCTTT
TRBV11-2	.	TRBJ2-1	.	CASSLPSWSSYNEQFF	TGTGCCAGCAGTCTCCCTAGCTGGAGCTCCTACAATGAGCAGTTCTTC
TRBV5-1	TRBD1	TRBJ1-2	many	CASSLSGTDYLGGYTF	TGCGCCAGCAGCTTGTCCGGGACAGACTACTTGGGGGGCTACACCTTC
TRBV20-1	.	TRBJ1-5	many	CSARAGNQPQHF	TGCAGTGCTAGAGCCGGGAATCAGCCCCAGCATTTT
TRBV7-9	TRBD1	TRBJ2-1	few	CASSRDRDHEQFF	TGTGCCAGCAGCCGAGACAGGGACCATGAGCAGTTCTTC
TRBV27	TRBD2	TRBJ2-1	.	CASGHRSGRGNEQFF	TGTGCCAGCGGCCATCGGAGCGGGAGGGGGAATGAGCAGTTCTTC
TRBV5-1	.	TRBJ1-6	few	CASSAGTPNNSPLHF	TGCGCCAGCAGCGCCGGGACACCGAATAATTCACCCCTCCACTTT
TRBV6-2/TRBV6-3	TRBD2	TRBJ2-7	few	CASISGKFYEQYF	TGTGCCAGCATCAGCGGGAAATTCTACGAGCAGTACTTC
TRBV18	TRBD2	TRBJ2-5	few	CASSLTSGRGRETQYF	TGTGCCAGCTCCCTAACTAGCGGGAGAGGAAGAGAGACCCAGTACTTC
TRBV7-9	TRBD1	TRBJ1-1	many	CASRSGTGISEAFF	TGTGCCAGCAGATCCGGGACAGGGATATCTGAAGCTTTCTTT
TRBV6-5	.	TRBJ2-1	many	CASSYSGARSGEQFF	TGTGCCAGCAGTTACTCGGGGGCCAGGTCGGGTGAGCAGTTCTTC
TRBV7-8	TRBD1	TRBJ2-7	many	CASSLGGTETYEQYF	TGTGCCAGCAGCTTAGGGGGGACAGAGACCTACGAGCAGTACTTC
TRBV5-1	.	TRBJ2-2	.	CASSLEGLSTGELFF	TGCGCCAGCAGCTTGGAGGGGCTGAGCACCGGGGAGCTGTTTTTT
TRBV15	TRBD2	TRBJ2-5	many	CATSLGGVKEETQYF	TGTGCCACCAGCCTTGGGGGGGTCAAGGAAGAGACCCAGTACTTC
TRBV20-1	TRBD2	TRBJ2-5	few	CSARVASGFQETQYF	TGCAGTGCTAGAGTGGCTAGCGGGTTCCAAGAGACCCAGTACTTC
TRBV28	TRBD2	TRBJ2-1	many	CASSLFGGASGSNEQFF	TGTGCCAGCAGTTTATTTGGGGGGGCTAGCGGGAGCAATGAGCAGTTCTTC
TRBV9	TRBD2	TRBJ2-3	few	CASSVRSGGGTDTQYF	TGTGCCAGCAGCGTAAGAAGCGGGGGAGGCACAGATACGCAGTATTTT
TRBV5-1	.	TRBJ2-5	.	CASSLEFRNQETQYF	TGCGCCAGCAGCTTGGAATTCAGGAACCAAGAGACCCAGTACTTC
TRBV20-1	TRBD1	TRBJ2-7	.	CSASPRQGARHEQYF	TGCAGTGCTTCACCGCGACAGGGGGCAAGGCACGAGCAGTACTTC
TRBV20-1	TRBD2	TRBJ2-1	many	CSARDLTTSGSSYNEQFF	TGCAGTGCTAGAGATCTCACGACTAGCGGGAGTTCCTACAATGAGCAGTTCTTC
TRBV7-8	TRBD1	TRBJ2-7	.	CASSLGPRQGYEQYF	TGTGCCAGCAGCTTAGGCCCCAGACAGGGGTACGAGCAGTACTTC
TRBV15	TRBD2	TRBJ2-3	.	CATSRDRLAGAGTQYF	TGTGCCACCAGCAGAGATAGGCTAGCGGGAGCAGGTACGCAGTATTTT
TRBV29-1	.	TRBJ1-1	many	CSVARPGHLNTEAFF	TGCAGCGTTGCCCGTCCGGGACACTTGAACACTGAAGCTTTCTTT
TRBV29-1	TRBD1	TRBJ1-3	.	CSARQGKAGNTIYF	TGCAGCGCAAGACAGGGTAAAGCCGGAAACACCATATATTTT
TRBV5-1	.	TRBJ2-2	many	CASRPLGGSDTGELFF	TGCGCCAGCAGACCCCTTGGGGGCTCGGACACCGGGGAGCTGTTTTTT
TRBV20-1	.	TRBJ2-7	.	CSARTSAGSHEQYF	TGCAGTGCTAGAACTTCGGCAGGGTCCCACGAGCAGTACTTC
TRBV3-1	.	TRBJ1-5	many	CASSQVGAGQPQHF	TGTGCCAGCAGCCAAGTGGGGGCCGGGCAGCCCCAGCATTTT
TRBV7-2	.	TRBJ1-2	.	CASSSNGGRKTYGYTF	TGTGCCAGCAGCTCCAATGGGGGGCGAAAGACTTATGGCTACACCTTC
TRBV7-2	.	TRBJ2-2	.	CASSLLSSAGELFF	TGTGCCAGCAGCTTACTCTCATCGGCCGGGGAGCTGTTTTTT
TRBV5-1	.	TRBJ1-4	many	CASSPGQNEKLFF	TGCGCCAGCAGCCCGGGACAAAATGAAAAACTGTTTTTT
TRBV24-1	.	TRBJ1-5	few	CATSDLQGNQPQHF	TGTGCCACCAGTGATTTGCAGGGCAATCAGCCCCAGCATTTT